These 25 T cell receptor beta chains share one sample of origin, sequenced in a study of prognosis after radiotherapy for stage I lung cancer (dated by TCRdb to the early 2020s). This sample was sequenced with an Illumina HiSeq 3000. The TCR beta CDR3 region was amplified from genomic DNA by two rounds of multiplex PCR. The first PCR round used primers specific to each TRBV and TRBJ gene, with sequences filed in Chinese patent CN105087789A. TCRdb trimmed the raw reads at Q25, called clones with MiXCR and kept productive beta chains. Rows with one shared CDR3 protein collapse into an entry with the most common genes and DNA. This sample holds some 14,000 distinct CDR3 sequences; roughly 38% were observed only once. Roughly 40% of the sample belongs to the ten largest clones. The sequenced sample was PBMCs, obtained before or after stereotactic body radiation therapy (not recorded which). These receptor sequences come from a donor older than 45 with non-small cell lung cancer.

The table lists this clonotype with many counts. The chain links TRBV9 to TRBJ2-1; a weak D match, TRBD2 (6 bases). CDR1 is SGDLS and CDR2 is YYNGEE in the germline V gene. The CDR3 has 14 amino acids. V was shortened by 6 bases and J by 5 bases, with 15 bases between the two germline ends. The DNA for the CDR3 is TGTGCCAGCACTGTCGGGGGTTGGGACAATGAGCAGTTCTTC. Protein: CASTVGGWDNEQFF. Looking up the rest from reference TRBV9 and TRBJ2-1 gives the full variable domain: DSGVTQTPKHLITATGQRVTLRCSPRSGDLSVYWYQQSLDQGLQFLIQYYNGEERAKGNILERFSAQQFPDLHSELNLSSLELGDSALYFCASTVGGWDNEQFFGPGTRLTVL.

Notes on this clonotype: A junction boundary mismatches the germline segment, possibly from a read error. The genes are TRBV6-2 or TRBV6-3 and TRBJ1-3; no reliable D call. The length of the CDR3 is 16 residues. In germline, CDR1 is MNHEY, CDR2 SVGEGT. Here the CDR3 reads CASSYSHSLSGNTLYF. DNA for the CDR3: TGTGCCAGCAGTTACTCCCATTCTCTCTCTGGAAACACCTTATATTTT.

V is TRBV6-2 or TRBV6-3 and J is TRBJ2-3; 7 nucleotides line up with TRBD1. CDR3 length equals 12 residues. The V gene end was trimmed by 6 bases and the J gene end by 5 bases; junction bases not matched to a gene: 2. Germline V gene data show CDR1 as MNHEY and CDR2 as SVGEGT. This chain's CDR3 is CASRGQVDTQYF. Here the CDR3 DNA reads TGTGCCAGCAGAGGACAGGTAGATACGCAGTATTTT.

Details on this clonotype: A far larger clone is off by one base, so a read error is likely. The gene calls are TRBV7-9 and TRBJ2-1; D remains unclear. The CDR3 contains 15 residues. Germline CDR1 is SEHNR and CDR2 is FQNEAQ (reference sequence). Trimming left V 3 bases short and J 8 bases short, with 17 bases between. The CDR3 DNA is TGTGCCAGCAGCTTTAACACAGTGGGTCAACATGAGCAGTTCTTC. As protein: CASSFNTVGQHEQFF.

Many counts were recorded for this clonotype. The rearrangement links TRBV3-1 to TRBJ2-1; the match to TRBD2 covers 9 bases. The CDR3 spans 17 residues. Germline CDR1 LGHDT, CDR2 YNNKEL (reference sequence). The trim removed 3 bases at V and 8 bases at J, leaving 14 bases unmatched. The CDR3, as DNA: TGTGCCAGCAGCCAGTGGACCCGGGCGGGAGGGCGCGATGAGCAGTTCTTC. Translating gives CASSQWTRAGGRDEQFF.

In this sample, this clonotype turned up many times. The rearrangement uses TRBV29-1 and TRBJ2-6, with D possibly being TRBD2 (6 bases). CDR1 is SQVTM, CDR2 ANQGSEA, per germline. The germline V and J ends were trimmed by 3 bases and 4 bases, with 10 bases remaining between them. There are 14 residues in the CDR3. The CDR3 is CSVDSGVGANVLTF. DNA of the CDR3: TGCAGCGTTGATTCGGGGGTGGGGGCCAACGTCCTGACTTTC.

Worth noting for this clonotype: In this CDR3 the conserved last residue, phenylalanine or tryptophan, is missing, so a read error is likely. This chain uses TRBV28 with TRBJ2-7; tentative D call: TRBD2 (5 bases). Trimming removed 1 base from V and 2 bases from J, with 15 bases in between. Per the germline V gene, CDR1 is MDHEN and CDR2 is SYDVKM. The CDR3 spans 16 residues. The CDR3 loop reads CASSLLTKTITYEQYI. The CDR3 DNA is TGTGCCAGCAGTTTATTAACCAAGACTATCACCTACGAGCAGTACATC.

This clonotype occurred many times. This chain joins TRBV5-1 and TRBJ2-5; 7 nucleotides align to TRBD1. V trimming: 3 bases; J trimming: 2 bases; junction bases outside the gene matches: 4. This CDR3 has 14 amino acids. Germline CDR1 reads SGHRS; CDR2 reads YFSETQ. CDR3 coding DNA: TGCGCCAGCAGCTCGGGACAGATACAAGAGACCCAGTACTTC. Translated, it gives CASSSGQIQETQYF.

This chain uses TRBV6-1 with TRBJ2-7; D is possibly TRBD2 (7 bases). Per the germline V gene, CDR1 is MNHNS and CDR2 is SASEGT. The CDR3 totals 15 residues. Trimming removed 7 bases from V and 3 bases from J, with 19 bases in between. CDR3 nucleotides: TGTGCCAGCACCGGACTAGTGGGGGGCGGCTACGAGCAGTACTTC. Encoded protein: CASTGLVGGGYEQYF.

This sequence joins TRBV14 and TRBJ1-6; no definite D call. Trimming left V 3 bases short and J 8 bases short, with 17 bases between. Germline values: CDR1 SGHDN, CDR2 FVKESK. This CDR3 contains 16 residues. CDR3: CASSHSAQSLYSPLHF. The CDR3 nucleotides are TGTGCCAGCAGCCACTCCGCACAGAGTCTGTATTCACCCCTCCACTTT. The whole variable domain, filled in from reference TRBV14 and TRBJ1-6, reads EAGVTQFPSHSVIEKGQTVTLRCDPISGHDNLYWYRRVMGKEIKFLLHFVKESKQDESGMPNNRFLAERTGGTYSTLKVQPAELEDSGVYFCASSHSAQSLYSPLHFGNGTRLTVT.

As regards this clonotype: A single base is all that separates this from a far larger clone, so a read error is likely. The genes are TRBV6-5 and TRBJ1-2, with D unresolved. V was shortened by 6 bases and J by 3 bases, with 8 bases between the two germline ends. Germline CDR1 reads MNHEY; CDR2 reads SVGAGI. CDR3 length equals 12 residues. The CDR3: CASSDIHYGYTF. For the CDR3, the DNA is TGTGCCAGCAGCGACATCCACTATGGCTACACCTTC.

This clonotype was seen repeatedly, ten times or more. V is TRBV5-1 and J is TRBJ2-1; D is possibly TRBD1 or TRBD2 (5 bases each). The CDR3 totals 15 residues. The V gene's germline CDR1 is SGHRS and CDR2 YFSETQ. With 5 bases removed from V and 0 bases from J, the gap between germline ends came to 12 bases. The CDR3 reads CASRNTGTSYNEQFF. The DNA of the CDR3 is TGCGCCAGCAGAAATACCGGGACCTCCTACAATGAGCAGTTCTTC.

On this clonotype: This is likely an artifact of a read error, given a far larger clone one base away. CDR3 DNA sequence: TGTGCCAACAGTTACAGGTCACCCCCTCAAGAGACCCAGTACTTC. This gives the protein CANSYRSPPQETQYF. V and J are TRBV6-9 and TRBJ2-5; tentatively, D is TRBD1 (5 bases). There are 15 residues in the CDR3. CDR1 MNHGY and CDR2 SVAAGI come from the germline V gene.

Ten or more counts support this clonotype. J is TRBJ1-1 and V is TRBV5-6; D is unresolved. The CDR3 is 18 amino acids. Deletions cut 0 bases from V and 1 base from J, with 19 bases between. Germline V lookup: CDR1 SGHDT, CDR2 YYEEEE. This CDR3 reads CASSLDPQGRGWNTEAFF. CDR3 bases: TGTGCCAGCAGCTTGGATCCCCAAGGGAGAGGGTGGAACACTGAAGCTTTCTTT.

About this clonotype: Being one base from a much bigger clone, this may be a read error. The V gene is TRBV27, the J gene TRBJ1-4; D gene unclear. Trimming took off 9 bases at V and 5 bases at J, with 7 bases between the two ends. Germline-derived CDR1 and CDR2 are MNHEY and SMNVEV (reference sequence). The CDR3 consists of 11 residues. This CDR3 is CARSSNEKLFF. CDR3 coding DNA: TGTGCCAGGAGCTCAAATGAAAAACTGTTTTTT.

This clonotype has a count of ten or more. The rearrangement links TRBV2 to TRBJ2-5; D gene ambiguous. Trimming pared 5 bases from V and 5 bases from J, leaving 18 bases between. The CDR3 totals 15 residues. CDR1 and CDR2 from the germline V gene are SNHLY and FYNNEI. The CDR3 DNA reads TGTGCCAGCAGTCCCCGGCCACGGGTCGGGGAGACCCAGTACTTC. It specifies CASSPRPRVGETQYF.

Points on this clonotype: An end of the junction does not agree with germline; a read error may underlie this. This chain links TRBV6-1 with TRBJ2-2; 9 nucleotides line up with TRBD1. This CDR3 has 16 residues. Per the germline V gene, CDR1 is MNHNS and CDR2 is SASEGT. In DNA, the CDR3 is TGTGCCAGAAGTGAAGAGTGGACAGGGGTCACAGGGGAGCTGTTTTTT. Translating gives CARSEEWTGVTGELFF.

The sample holds many counts of this clonotype. The chain employs TRBV15 and TRBJ1-2; no clear D gene. From germline, CDR1 is LNHNV and CDR2 YYDKDF (reference sequence). The CDR3 spans 13 residues. Trimming pared 2 bases from V and 1 base from J, leaving 5 bases between. CDR3 coding DNA: TGTGCCACCAGCAGACAGAATAACTATGGCTACACCTTC. This codes for CATSRQNNYGYTF.

This clonotype was recorded many times. The chain couples TRBV15 to TRBJ2-6; 7 positions agree with TRBD2. V shed 0 bases and J 2 bases; nucleotides not matched to a gene: 1. Germline V gene sequence: CDR1 LNHNV, CDR2 YYDKDF (reference sequence). The CDR3 runs to 16 residues. The CDR3 nucleotides are TGTGCCACCAGCAGAGATGGGGGGGCTGGGGCCAACGTCCTGACTTTC. It specifies CATSRDGGAGANVLTF.

This clonotype was observed many times. The CDR3 here is CSARDIDRDGYTF. The CDR3 nucleotides are TGCAGTGCTAGAGATATAGACAGGGACGGCTACACCTTC. The V gene is TRBV20-1, the J gene TRBJ1-2; TRBD1 agrees at 7 bases. CDR3 length equals 13 residues. Germline lookup yields CDR1 DFQATT and CDR2 SNEGSKA (reference sequence). Trimming at V came to 0 bases and at J to 8 bases, leaving 6 bases not matched to a gene.

This clonotype was seen at least ten times. The V call is TRBV28, the J call TRBJ2-5; no clear D. Trimming removed 6 bases from V and 5 bases from J, with 10 bases in between. Germline V gene data show CDR1 as MDHEN and CDR2 as SYDVKM. The CDR3 runs to 12 residues. The CDR3 region is CASSSSSETQYF. As DNA, the CDR3 is TGTGCCAGCAGCTCGTCTTCTGAGACCCAGTACTTC.

This rearrangement joins TRBV6-2 or TRBV6-3 to TRBJ1-2; 7 positions match TRBD1. CDR3 length: 14 residues. Trimming removed 4 bases from V and 10 bases from J; junction bases left unmatched: 12. The germline V gene encodes CDR1 MNHEY and CDR2 SVGEGT. The CDR3 here is CASSSPHDRDPYTF. DNA of the CDR3: TGTGCCAGCAGTTCCCCACACGACAGGGACCCCTACACCTTC.

As DNA, the CDR3 is TGTGCCACCCTCCCAGGGTTCGGTTTCACAGATACGCAGTATTTT. This codes for CATLPGFGFTDTQYF. The rearrangement uses TRBV6-1 and TRBJ2-3, with D tentatively TRBD1 (5 bases). The CDR3 is made up of 15 amino acids. V was cut by 10 bases and J by 2 bases, with 19 bases left in between. From germline, CDR1 is MNHNS and CDR2 SASEGT.

In this sample, this clonotype is medium-sized. CDR3 residues: CASSTAPGEVYGYTF. The CDR3 nucleotides are TGCGCCAGCAGCACTGCCCCAGGAGAAGTTTATGGCTACACCTTC. The chain recombines TRBV5-1 with TRBJ1-2, with D unresolved. Germline values: CDR1 SGHRS, CDR2 YFSETQ. The V end lost 4 bases, the J end lost 5 bases, and 18 bases lay between the germline ends. This CDR3 comprises 15 residues.

As for this clonotype: This is likely an artifact of a read error, given a far larger clone one base away. The chain uses TRBV6-2 or TRBV6-3 and TRBJ1-3; TRBD1 might be the D (5 bases). This CDR3 is built from 15 residues. V dropped 5 bases and J dropped 2 bases, with 13 bases sitting between them. Germline CDR1 and CDR2: MNHEY and SVGEGT. The CDR3 here is CASSGASTAGNTIYF. The CDR3 DNA is TGTGCCAGCAGTGGAGCGTCGACAGCTGGAAACACCATATATTTT.